This TCR beta chain was captured in a study of cytomegalovirus exposure and HLA in healthy donors. Study summary: Researchers found that approximately 77% of about 400 genotyped donors fell within the Caucasian-associated ancestry cluster. Points from the study as a whole: Most CMV-associated TCR beta chains appeared HLA-restricted in a later analysis.

PCR employed 60 Vbeta and 13 Jbeta primers. The repertoire was sequenced with immunoSEQ multiplex PCR; TCRdb's copy has only in-frame clones and lacks some. Of 120,000 or so clones in the sample, about 11% are singletons; the top ten hold roughly 4.2%. This CDR3 has 14 residues. Trimming removed 6 bases from V and 7 bases from J, with 16 bases in between. Germline V gene data show CDR1 as SNHLY and CDR2 as FYNNEI. As concerns this clone: Its specificity is unknown.

The gene calls are TRBV2 and TRBJ2-1, with TRBD1 as a possible D gene (6 bases). This clonotype was obtained from a woman in her late teens or twenties in good health and CMV-seropositive. The sequenced sample consisted of PBMCs. CDR3 DNA sequence: TGTGCCAGCAGCCGGGGAACAGGGTTGAATGAGCAGTTCTTC. Its protein product is CASSRGTGLNEQFF.